This T cell receptor (beta chain) was observed in a study of blood T cell repertoires in COVID-19. About the study: The United States, Italy and Spain were the sources of the acute and convalescent COVID-19 samples. From T cells, B-cell-depleted T cells, or PBMCs came the material, which was cDNA or gDNA.

Data came from immunoSEQ multiplex PCR; TCRdb stores just in-frame clones and leaves some out. The sample contains 120,000 to 150,000 clones, around 83% of which appear only once. The germline gives CDR1 SGHVS, CDR2 FNYEAQ. V trimming: 5 bases; J trimming: 6 bases; junction bases outside the gene matches: 6. This CDR3 has 15 residues. Participants' reported clinical history set cohort assignment. Someone with COVID-19 had been met by exposed participants within 2 weeks before study entry. The rearrangement links TRBV7-6 to TRBJ2-6; 8 positions agree with TRBD1. The source is a woman in her 50s who had been exposed to COVID-19. Sequenced: PBMCs or T cells enriched from blood (not recorded which). CDR3 amino acids: CASSAAGGKANVLTF. Written as DNA, the CDR3 is TGTGCCAGCAGCGCCGCAGGGGGCAAGGCCAACGTCCTGACTTTC.